This section outlines one TCR beta chain sequence together with its context. Profiling relied on immunoSEQ multiplex PCR, and the TCRdb table lists in-frame clones only, not all of them. The sample carries approximately 470,000 clones, approximately 86% recorded once. The CDR3 sequence is 10 residues long. Trimming pared 10 bases from V and 10 bases from J, leaving 12 bases between. CDR1 is LNHDA and CDR2 is SQIVND in the germline V gene (reference sequence). The data are from a study of blood T cell repertoires in COVID-19. The V gene is TRBV19, the J gene TRBJ2-3; the D gene is possibly TRBD1 (5 bases). Sequenced material: PBMCs or T cells enriched from blood (not recorded which). The receptor was isolated from a woman younger than 30 who had recovered from COVID-19. The DNA of the CDR3 is TGTGCCACTGGGGTCAGGGCGCAGTATTTT. Protein sequence: CATGVRAQYF.